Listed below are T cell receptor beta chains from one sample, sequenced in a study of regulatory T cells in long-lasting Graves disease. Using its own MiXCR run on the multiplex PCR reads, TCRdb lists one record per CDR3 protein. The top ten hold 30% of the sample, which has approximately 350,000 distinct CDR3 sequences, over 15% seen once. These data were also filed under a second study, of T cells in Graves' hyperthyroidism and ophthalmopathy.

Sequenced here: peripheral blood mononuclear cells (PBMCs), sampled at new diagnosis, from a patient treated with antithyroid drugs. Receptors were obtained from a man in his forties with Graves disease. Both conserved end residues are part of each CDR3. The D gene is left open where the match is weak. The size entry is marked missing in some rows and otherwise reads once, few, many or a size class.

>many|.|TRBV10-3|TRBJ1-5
CAISVSGGNQPQHF
TGTGCCATCAGTGTATCAGGGGGCAATCAGCCCCAGCATTTT
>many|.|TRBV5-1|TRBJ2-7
CASSRVRGEQYF
TGCGCCAGCAGCAGGGTGAGGGGCGAGCAGTACTTC
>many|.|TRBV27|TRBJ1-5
CASSTRRGDQPQHF
TGTGCCAGCAGCACACGACGGGGAGATCAGCCCCAGCATTTT
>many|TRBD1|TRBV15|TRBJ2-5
CATLGQGGETQYF
TGTGCCACCCTGGGACAGGGAGGGGAGACCCAGTACTTC
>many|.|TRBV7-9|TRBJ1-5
CASVDGTHSNQPQHF
TGTGCCAGCGTGGACGGAACTCATAGCAATCAGCCCCAGCATTTT
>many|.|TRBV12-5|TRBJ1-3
CASGLRLWDTPGNTIYF
TGTGCTAGTGGTTTGCGTCTTTGGGACACTCCTGGAAACACCATATATTTT
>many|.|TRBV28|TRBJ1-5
CASSLLSWDQPQHF
TGTGCCAGCAGTTTATTATCCTGGGATCAGCCCCAGCATTTT
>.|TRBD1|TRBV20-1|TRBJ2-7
CSATGTGDYEQYF
TGCAGTGCCACCGGGACAGGGGACTACGAGCAGTACTTC
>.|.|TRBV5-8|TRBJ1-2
CASSLEDAGATNYGYTF
TGTGCCAGCAGCTTGGAAGACGCCGGGGCTACCAACTATGGCTACACCTTC
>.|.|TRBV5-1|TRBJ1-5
CASSQEPQLGNQPQHF
TGTGCCAGCAGCCAAGAACCACAACTGGGCAATCAGCCCCAGCATTTT
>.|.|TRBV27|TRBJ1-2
CASSLSAVSNGYTF
TGTGCCAGCAGTTTATCGGCAGTCTCGAATGGCTACACCTTC
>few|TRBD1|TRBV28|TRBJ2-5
CASSHLDREETQYF
TGTGCCAGCAGTCACCTGGACAGGGAAGAGACCCAGTACTTC
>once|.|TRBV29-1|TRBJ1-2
CSVEDRAGVANYGYTF
TGCAGCGTTGAAGATCGAGCCGGGGTGGCTAACTATGGCTACACCTTC
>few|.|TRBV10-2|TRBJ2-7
CASTDSTYEQYF
TGCGCCAGCACGGACAGCACCTACGAGCAGTACTTC
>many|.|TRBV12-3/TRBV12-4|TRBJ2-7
CASCRDGCYEQYF
TGTGCCAGCTGTCGGGACGGGTGCTACGAGCAGTACTTC
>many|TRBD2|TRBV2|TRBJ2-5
CASSELADLETQYF
TGTGCCAGCAGTGAACTAGCGGATTTAGAGACCCAGTACTTC
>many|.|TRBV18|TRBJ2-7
CASSQDTYYEQYF
TGTGCCAGCTCCCAGGACACCTACTACGAGCAGTACTTC
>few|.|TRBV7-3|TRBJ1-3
CASSSGLGNTIYF
TGTGCCAGCAGCTCGGGTCTCGGAAACACCATATATTTT
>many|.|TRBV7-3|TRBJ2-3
CASSPRGVSDTQYF
TGTGCCAGCAGCCCCAGGGGGGTTTCGGATACGCAGTATTTT